These T cell receptor beta chains were read from a single sample in a study of brain T cells in children with intractable seizures. Sequencing used immunoSEQ multiplex PCR; TCRdb keeps in-frame clones, though not all of them. The sample includes about 340,000 clones, over 90% of them seen just once. The sample here was peripheral blood, taken less than 6 months after surgery. The receptors derive from a boy less than two years old with tuberous sclerosis and intractable seizures. Both conserved end residues are part of each CDR3. Each record gives: CDR3 DNA, CDR3 protein, J gene, D gene, V gene. D genes are given only for firm matches.

TGTGCAAGTCGCCTACCGGGACTAGCCCATGAGCAGTTCTTC,CASRLPGLAHEQFF,TRBJ2-1,.,TRBV12-2
TGTGCCAGCAGCCAGGACAATAACTATGGCTACACCTTC,CASSQDNNYGYTF,TRBJ1-2,.,TRBV4-2
TGTGCTAGTGGTTTGGTACCAGGTCCCTACGAGCAGTACTTC,CASGLVPGPYEQYF,TRBJ2-7,.,TRBV12-5
TGTGCCAGCTCACTAAACGGCCGGGCTTACAAGGATACGCAGTATTTT,CASSLNGRAYKDTQYF,TRBJ2-3,.,TRBV18
TGTGCCAGCAGCCGAGCAGGGATGTTTTCGTACGAGCAGTACTTC,CASSRAGMFSYEQYF,TRBJ2-7,.,TRBV5-6
TGTGCCAGCAGTCGAAGGGACAGAAACACCGGGGAGCTGTTTTTT,CASSRRDRNTGELFF,TRBJ2-2,TRBD1,TRBV6-5
TGCGCCAGCAGCACAGAGACAGGGATCACTGAAGCTTTCTTT,CASSTETGITEAFF,TRBJ1-1,TRBD1,TRBV5-1
TGTGCCTGGAGTTATTATGTGAACTCTGGAAACACCATATATTTT,CAWSYYVNSGNTIYF,TRBJ1-3,.,TRBV30
TGTGCCAGCAGTGAGGGACAGGGTTATTCACCCCTCCACTTT,CASSEGQGYSPLHF,TRBJ1-6,TRBD1,TRBV2
TGTGCCACCAGTGACTGGGGGCGGGGGACAGATACGCAGTATTTT,CATSDWGRGTDTQYF,TRBJ2-3,.,TRBV24-1
TGTGCCAGCAGCTGGAGGGGACAGGGCTACGAGCAGTACTTC,CASSWRGQGYEQYF,TRBJ2-7,TRBD1,TRBV5-6
TGTGCCAGCAGTCCGACGTCCGGGACAGGGATTTACGAGCAGTACTTC,CASSPTSGTGIYEQYF,TRBJ2-7,TRBD1,TRBV27
TGCGCCAGCAGCCACGTCGCTAGCGGTGAAGAGACCCAGTACTTC,CASSHVASGEETQYF,TRBJ2-5,TRBD2,TRBV4-1
TGTGCCAGCAGCCCGAGACAGACCAATGGCTACACCTTC,CASSPRQTNGYTF,TRBJ1-2,.,TRBV5-6
TGTGCCAGCTCACCCACCGGGACAGGGTCCTACGATGAGCAGTTCTTC,CASSPTGTGSYDEQFF,TRBJ2-1,TRBD1,TRBV18
TGCGCCAGCAGCTTTGGGGAGATCTATGGCTACACCTTC,CASSFGEIYGYTF,TRBJ1-2,.,TRBV5-1